This paragraph covers one T cell receptor beta chain sequence. Its antigen is still unknown. The record has no base qualities; no much larger clone is one base away. Other DNA sequences of this sample code for an identical CDR3. CDR3 length: 14 amino acids, cysteine to phenylalanine. This entry keeps only the CDR3 DNA: 42 bases, framed from base 1. The CDR1 and CDR2 encoded by the germline V gene are SGDLS and YYNGEE. Trimming takes 0 bases off V and 5 bases off J; junction bases not matched to a gene: 3. This sample was taken from a study of shared clonotypes between healthy human individuals (dated by TCRdb to 2020 to 2022). A note on the overall study: The cohort comprised a couple of women and a few men aged 18 to 49 years. For each donor, three plates each were used for CD4 naive and CD4 memory, two plates were used for CD8 naive, and one plate was used for CD8 memory. The study deeply sequenced blood TCR repertoires of about five healthy adults to estimate repertoire size and the extent of clonotype sharing between individuals. To increase sequencing depth and limit assay-specific biases, TCR repertoire library preparation and sequencing were carried out by different laboratories using diverse techniques. Between about 0.94 and 10 billion PBMCs per donor were obtained by leukapheresis.

Using the deep immunoSEQ assay, TCR CDR3 regions were amplified from genomic DNA by multiplex PCR. For each cell subset, the extracted genomic DNA was distributed evenly across all wells of several immunoSEQ 96-well plates, and each plate served as one replicate. For sorted subsets, around 200 ng genomic DNA, equal to tens of thousands of T cell genomes, was loaded into each replicate PCR. Purified libraries were quantified with a Qubit 3.0 fluorometer, sized on a Bioanalyzer 2100, and re-quantified with the KAPA Library Quantification kit. Every immunoSEQ 96-well plate was sequenced on a separate single-read 150-cycle Illumina NextSeq 550 flow cell. In the authors' own workflow: Because the immunoSEQ output included only junctional sequences and no quality scores, the filtering could not be the same as the filtering used for full-length reads. Sequences were annotated with PyIR, a Python wrapper for IgBLAST v1.9, and V/J genes and CDR3 were assigned using IMGT germline references. Reads with weak V/J assignments (E-value above 1e-6), missing CDR3, stop codons, out-of-frame junctions, or ambiguous translated residues were removed. V3J clonotypes were defined by identical inferred V gene, J gene, and CDR3 amino acid sequence. Percentage overlap between repertoires was computed as shared unique clonotypes divided by the size of the smaller repertoire. RTK rarefaction, the Chao1 estimator, and Recon v2.1 estimates of unobserved clonotypes were used to assess repertoire richness. Generation probabilities were computed with OLGA for all TCRbeta clonotypes obtained by the gDNA method from four donors. TCRdb provides this immuneACCESS table in a form limited to in-frame rearrangements. Some clones are lacking; in checked studies, under half of them reflect an unresolved V gene, and why the rest are absent is not known. Clone size and V and J calls were adopted from that table, with D and trimming inferred from the DNA. Across this sample there are roughly 2 million clones, with roughly 94% seen only once. Clones ranked in the top ten supply 0.1% to 0.15% of the sample.

The paper as a whole reports these results and caveats: About 5% of naive CD4, 3.5% of naive CD8, around 2.3% of memory CD4, and approximately 0.39% of memory CD8 clonotypes were shared across four donors. Only blood was sampled, and tissue TCR repertoires likely differ from those in blood. Naive subsets generally had larger estimated clonotype richness than memory subsets did. Because the study included only a small number of donors, the genetic and exposure-history diversity represented was limited. Based on pairwise subsampling, the degree of clonotype sharing among donors was expected to be affected by sequencing depth. Compared with non-shared clonotypes, clonotypes shared by all four sorted-subset donors had higher generation probabilities. Even with the large sequencing depth, rarefaction of the sorted-subset datasets indicated that sequencing was incomplete.

The donors were healthy, HIV-negative adults who had no recently reported acute infections or vaccinations. Every donor was a Caucasian adult living in Nashville, Tennessee, USA. CD4+ T cells were enriched through magnetic negative selection, after which naive cells were positively selected on CD45RA and the remaining negative fraction served as the memory subset. Blood was collected by leukapheresis, and PBMCs were isolated by Ficoll-Histopaque density gradient centrifugation and then cryopreserved in liquid nitrogen vapor phase. Analytical flow cytometry was used to check the purity and quantity of each magnetically sorted T cell population. Genomic DNA was isolated from every sorted fraction and measured by UV absorbance on a Nanodrop 2000c.

This TCR derives from a young man in good health. Sample: naive CD4+ T cells sorted from blood. The label giving this sample's cell subset or site can be read as: CD45RA+ positively selected. The receptor chain draws on TRBV9 and TRBJ2-5; TRBD2 fits 8 bases in the junction. The CDR3 protein: CASSVGAGGETQYF. In nucleotide form, the sequence is TGTGCCAGCAGCGTAGGGGCGGGAGGTGAGACCCAGTACTTC.